This passage covers 18 T cell receptor beta chains from one sample sequenced in a study of T-cell reconstitution after alpha-beta-depleted transplantation in children. This sample's TCRbeta library carried unique molecular identifier barcodes. TCRdb fed the PCR reads into MiXCR, producing one record per CDR3 protein. This table has 350,000 to 400,000 distinct CDR3 sequences, roughly 15% appearing once. Sequenced material: PBMCs, taken from the stem cell graft. These receptors were taken from a human donor who donated a stem cell graft to a child with Fanconi anemia.

This clonotype was seen repeatedly, ten times or more. This chain links TRBV12-3 or TRBV12-4 with TRBJ1-1, with TRBD1 identical over 7 bases. V dropped 6 bases and J dropped 5; count of bases not matched to a gene: 6. The length of the CDR3 is 13 residues. The CDR3 reads CASSSTGRTEAFF. As DNA, the CDR3 is TGTGCCAGCAGCTCGACAGGGAGGACTGAAGCTTTCTTT.

This clonotype was counted a few times. V and J are TRBV20-1 and TRBJ2-3; 9 bases map to TRBD2. The junction had 2 bases not matched to a gene; V was cut back by 4 bases and J by 0 bases. Germline CDR1 DFQATT, CDR2 SNEGSKA (reference sequence). This CDR3 has 14 amino acids. This chain's CDR3 is CSAMTSGSTDTQYF. The CDR3 DNA sequence: TGCAGTGCTATGACTAGCGGTAGCACAGATACGCAGTATTTT.

The table lists this clonotype with many counts. The rearrangement uses TRBV11-2 and TRBJ2-7; D may be TRBD1 or TRBD2 (6 bases each). CDR1 and CDR2 from the germline V gene are SGHAT and FQNNGV. The CDR3 runs 13 residues. DNA of the CDR3: TGTGCCAGCAGTTTAGGGGGGACCTACGAGCAGTACGTC. Protein: CASSLGGTYEQYV.

This clonotype was counted a few times. The chain joins TRBV10-2 to TRBJ1-1, with 7 bases lining up with TRBD1. Germline lookup yields CDR1 WSHSY and CDR2 SAAADI. The V gene end was trimmed by 10 bases and the J gene end by 2 bases; junction bases not matched to a gene: 7. CDR3 length equals 13 residues. The CDR3 protein is CATRQGSNTEAFF. CDR3 sequence (DNA): TGCGCCACCAGACAGGGTTCAAACACTGAAGCTTTCTTT.

Written as DNA, the CDR3 is TGCAGTGCTAGAGGTGCCAGACGCGGGGAGCTGTTTTTT. Protein sequence: CSARGARRGELFF. The rearrangement joins TRBV20-1 to TRBJ2-2; no definite D call. Trimming left V 1 base short and J 7 bases short, with 10 bases between. CDR1 and CDR2 (germline): DFQATT, SNEGSKA (reference sequence). This CDR3 has 13 amino acids.

This clonotype has a handful of counts. The rearrangement links TRBV28 to TRBJ1-6, with D uncertain. This CDR3 has 15 amino acids. Germline CDR1 and CDR2: MDHEN and SYDVKM. With 5 bases removed from V and 7 bases from J, the gap between germline ends came to 15 bases. The CDR3 region is CASSPREGRNSPLHF. CDR3 DNA sequence: TGTGCCAGCAGTCCCCGCGAGGGCAGAAATTCACCCCTCCACTTT.

This clonotype was detected many times. The chain combines TRBV7-8 with TRBJ2-7; the match to TRBD2 covers 7 bases. After removal of 1 base from V and 3 bases from J, the junction contained 3 bases not matched to a gene. CDR1 SGHVS and CDR2 FQNEAQ come from the germline V gene. This CDR3 is built from 14 residues. CDR3 nucleotides: TGTGCCAGCAGCTTAGTCGGGGACTACTACGAGCAGTACGTC. This translates into CASSLVGDYYEQYV.

This rearrangement joins TRBV10-3 to TRBJ2-1; TRBD2 aligns across 9 bases. The CDR3 has 16 amino acids. From germline, CDR1 is ENHRY and CDR2 SYGVKD. V trimming: 6 bases; J trimming: 5 bases; junction bases outside the gene matches: 11. CDR3 residues: CAIRGTSPGRDNEQFF. For the CDR3, the DNA is TGTGCCATCAGAGGGACTAGCCCTGGGCGGGACAATGAGCAGTTCTTC.

This clonotype has more than one count but fewer than ten. The chain carries TRBV6-5 and TRBJ2-7; D possibly matches TRBD1 or TRBD2 (5 bases each). This CDR3 has 16 residues. CDR1 and CDR2 (germline): MNHEY, SVGAGI. V lost 0 bases and J 2 bases, leaving 14 bases between the germline ends. CDR3 bases: TGTGCCAGCAGTTACTCGGGGGTTCTGGGTACCTACGAGCAGTACTTC. Translated: CASSYSGVLGTYEQYF.

The sample holds many counts of this clonotype. The rearrangement links TRBV15 to TRBJ1-3; D not resolved. Trimming removed 1 base at V and 4 bases at J, with 8 bases between. The CDR3 has 14 residues. CDR1 is LNHNV, CDR2 YYDKDF, per germline (reference sequence). The CDR3: CATSRAVRGNTIYF. CDR3 bases: TGTGCCACCAGCAGAGCGGTACGGGGAAACACCATATATTTT.

This clonotype was counted ten times or more. The chain employs TRBV7-9 and TRBJ1-1, with TRBD1 identical over 7 bases. This CDR3 region has 15 residues. Losses at the gene ends were 6 bases for V and 1 base for J; bases not matched to a gene: 8. Germline lookup yields CDR1 SEHNR and CDR2 FQNEAQ (reference sequence). This CDR3 is CASSSWTGENTEAFF. CDR3 nucleotide sequence: TGTGCCAGCAGTTCCTGGACAGGAGAGAACACTGAAGCTTTCTTT.

The rearrangement uses TRBV25-1 and TRBJ2-3; no firm D call. Between the trimmed V and J ends, which lost 1 base and 6 bases, there was a span of 14 bases. The CDR3 length is 15 residues. Germline V gene sequence: CDR1 MGHDK, CDR2 SYGVNS. CDR3 sequence: CASSELRVGGDTQYF. CDR3 coding DNA: TGTGCCAGCAGTGAATTACGGGTTGGTGGGGATACGCAGTATTTT.

In its sample, this clonotype was seen many times. V gene TRBV10-2 combines with J gene TRBJ2-7, with a tentative D call TRBD2 (6 bases). The CDR3 contains 12 residues. Germline lookup yields CDR1 WSHSY and CDR2 SAAADI. Trimming pared 6 bases from V and 7 bases from J, leaving 13 bases between. The CDR3 sequence is CASSSTGGEQYF. CDR3 DNA sequence: TGCGCCAGCAGCTCTACCGGGGGTGAGCAGTACTTC.

Only a few counts were recorded for this clonotype. J is TRBJ1-1 and V is TRBV20-1; D may be TRBD1 (5 bases). The germline V gene has CDR1 DFQATT and CDR2 SNEGSKA (reference sequence). Trimming removed 6 bases from V and 10 bases from J, with 21 bases in between. The CDR3 length is 13 residues. Here the CDR3 DNA reads TGCAGTGCGCAAATACCCGGGGCGGCCGGAGCTTTCTTT. Its translation is CSAQIPGAAGAFF.

This clonotype was seen many times. The V call is TRBV5-1, the J call TRBJ2-2; TRBD2 matches at 9 bases. The V segment lost 0 bases and the J segment 8 bases; nucleotides outside the gene matches: 5. Germline CDR1 is SGHRS and CDR2 is YFSETQ. This CDR3 contains 15 residues. CDR3 residues: CASSLVTSGPGELFF. CDR3 DNA: TGCGCCAGCAGCTTGGTGACTAGCGGCCCTGGGGAGCTGTTTTTT.

In this sample, this clonotype turned up many times. This chain uses TRBV6-6 with TRBJ1-1, with a weak D call TRBD1 (6 bases). This CDR3 spans 13 amino acids. Between the trimmed V and J ends, which lost 5 bases and 9 bases, there was a span of 16 bases. Per the germline V gene, CDR1 is MNHNY and CDR2 is SVGAGI (reference sequence). CDR3 loop: CASSAGQEIKAFF. The CDR3, as DNA: TGTGCCAGCAGTGCGGGACAAGAGATTAAAGCTTTCTTT.

The rearrangement joins TRBV6-2 or TRBV6-3 to TRBJ1-1; D remains ambiguous. This CDR3 spans 15 amino acids. V lost 4 bases to trimming and J lost 0 bases, with 12 bases between them. Per germline, CDR1 MNHEY and CDR2 SVGEGT. As DNA, the CDR3 is TGTGCCAGCAGTTTTTCACCCGGGATGAACACTGAAGCTTTCTTT. Its protein product is CASSFSPGMNTEAFF.

This clonotype was seen once. At one of its ends the junction is not consistent with the germline gene, which may arise from a read error. This chain links TRBV5-1 with TRBJ1-2; D remains ambiguous. The V gene's germline CDR1 is SGHRS and CDR2 YFSETQ. This CDR3 is 14 amino acids long. CDR3 DNA sequence: TGCCCCAGCAGCTTTAGCACTGGGGACTATGGCTACACCTTC. It codes for CPSSFSTGDYGYTF.